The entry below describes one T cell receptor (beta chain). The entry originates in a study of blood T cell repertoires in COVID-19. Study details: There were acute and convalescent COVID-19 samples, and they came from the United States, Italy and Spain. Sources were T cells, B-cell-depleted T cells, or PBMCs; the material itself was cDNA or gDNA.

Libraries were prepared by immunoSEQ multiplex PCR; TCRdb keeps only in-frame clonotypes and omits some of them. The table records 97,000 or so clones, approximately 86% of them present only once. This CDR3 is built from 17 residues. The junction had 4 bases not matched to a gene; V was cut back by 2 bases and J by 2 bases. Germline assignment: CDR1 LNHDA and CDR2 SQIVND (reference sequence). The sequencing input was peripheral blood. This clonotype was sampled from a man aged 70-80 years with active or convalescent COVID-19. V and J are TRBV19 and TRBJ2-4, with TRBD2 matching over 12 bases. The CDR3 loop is CASSIQGTSGPKNIQYF. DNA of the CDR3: TGTGCCAGTAGTATACAAGGGACTAGCGGGCCCAAAAACATTCAGTACTTC.